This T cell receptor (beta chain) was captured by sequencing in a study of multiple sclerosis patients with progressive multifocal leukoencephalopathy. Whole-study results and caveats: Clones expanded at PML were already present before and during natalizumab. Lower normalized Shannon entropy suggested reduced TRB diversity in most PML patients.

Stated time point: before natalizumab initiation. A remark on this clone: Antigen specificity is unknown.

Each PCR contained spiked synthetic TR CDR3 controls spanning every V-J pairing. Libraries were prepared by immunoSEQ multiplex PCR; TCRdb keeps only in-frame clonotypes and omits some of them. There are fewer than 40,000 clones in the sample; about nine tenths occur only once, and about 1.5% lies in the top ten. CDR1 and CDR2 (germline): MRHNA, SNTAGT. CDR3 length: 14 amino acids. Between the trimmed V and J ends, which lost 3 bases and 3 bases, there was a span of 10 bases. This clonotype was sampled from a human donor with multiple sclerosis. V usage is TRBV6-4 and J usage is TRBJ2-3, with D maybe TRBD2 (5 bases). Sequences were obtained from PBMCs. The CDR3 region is CASSERGGTDTQYF. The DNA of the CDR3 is TGTGCCAGCAGTGAGCGAGGAGGTACAGATACGCAGTATTTT.